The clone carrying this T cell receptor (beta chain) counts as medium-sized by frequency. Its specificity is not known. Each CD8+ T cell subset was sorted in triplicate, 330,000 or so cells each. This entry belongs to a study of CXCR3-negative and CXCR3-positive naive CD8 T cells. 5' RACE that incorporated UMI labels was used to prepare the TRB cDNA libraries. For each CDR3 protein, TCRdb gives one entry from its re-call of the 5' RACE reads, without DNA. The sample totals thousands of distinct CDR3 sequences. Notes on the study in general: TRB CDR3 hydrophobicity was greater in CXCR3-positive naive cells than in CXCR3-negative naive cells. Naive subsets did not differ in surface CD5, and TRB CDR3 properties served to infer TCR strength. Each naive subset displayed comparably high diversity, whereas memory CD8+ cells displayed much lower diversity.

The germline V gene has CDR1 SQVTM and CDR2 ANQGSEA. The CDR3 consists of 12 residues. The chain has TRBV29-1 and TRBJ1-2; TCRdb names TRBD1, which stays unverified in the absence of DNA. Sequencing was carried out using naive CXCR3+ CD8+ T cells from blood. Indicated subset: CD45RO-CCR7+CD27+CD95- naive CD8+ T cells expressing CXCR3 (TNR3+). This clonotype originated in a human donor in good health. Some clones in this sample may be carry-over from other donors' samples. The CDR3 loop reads CSVPGTLYGYTF.